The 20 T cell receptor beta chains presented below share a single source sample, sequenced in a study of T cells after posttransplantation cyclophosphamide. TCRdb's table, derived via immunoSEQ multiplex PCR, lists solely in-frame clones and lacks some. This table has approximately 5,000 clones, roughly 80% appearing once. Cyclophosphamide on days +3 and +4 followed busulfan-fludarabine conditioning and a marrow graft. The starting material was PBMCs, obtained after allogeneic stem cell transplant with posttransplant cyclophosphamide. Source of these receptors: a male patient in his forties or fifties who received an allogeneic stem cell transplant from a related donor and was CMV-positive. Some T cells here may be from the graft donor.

The CDR3 nucleotides are TGCGCCAGCAGCTTGCGACAGTCCCCAGATACGCAGTATTTT. Protein product: CASSLRQSPDTQYF. The J gene is TRBJ2-3, the V gene TRBV5-1; TRBD1 is a possible D gene (5 bases). The ends were cut back, 1 base at V and 4 bases at J, with 10 bases in the middle. There are 14 residues in the CDR3. CDR1 is SGHRS, CDR2 YFSETQ, per germline.

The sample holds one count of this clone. Here the CDR3 DNA reads TGTGCCAGTAGTATAGATCCCCCCGGGACTGTCTACAATGAGCAGTTCTTC. Its protein is CASSIDPPGTVYNEQFF. The rearrangement joins TRBV19 to TRBJ2-1; D might be TRBD2 (6 bases). There are 17 residues in the CDR3. V was pared by 0 bases and J by 3 bases, with 15 bases between. CDR1 and CDR2 (germline): LNHDA, SQIVND (reference sequence).

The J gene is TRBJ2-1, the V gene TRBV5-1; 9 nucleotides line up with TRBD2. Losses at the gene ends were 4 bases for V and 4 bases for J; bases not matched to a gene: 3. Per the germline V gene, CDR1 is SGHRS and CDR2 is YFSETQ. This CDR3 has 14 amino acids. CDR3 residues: CASSGTSSYNEQFF. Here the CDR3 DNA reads TGCGCCAGCAGCGGGACTAGCTCTTACAATGAGCAGTTCTTC.

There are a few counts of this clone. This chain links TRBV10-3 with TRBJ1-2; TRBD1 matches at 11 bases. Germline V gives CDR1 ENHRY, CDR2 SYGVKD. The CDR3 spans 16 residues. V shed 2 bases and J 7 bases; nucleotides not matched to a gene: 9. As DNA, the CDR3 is TGTGCCATCAGTGAGCCGGACCGGACAGGGGGCACTGGCTACACCTTC. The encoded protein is CAISEPDRTGGTGYTF.

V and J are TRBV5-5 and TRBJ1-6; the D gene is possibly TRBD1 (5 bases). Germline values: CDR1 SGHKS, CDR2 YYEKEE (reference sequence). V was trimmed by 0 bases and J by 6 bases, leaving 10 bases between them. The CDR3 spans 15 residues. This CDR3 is CASSLGRTLNSPLHF. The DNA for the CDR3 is TGTGCCAGCAGCTTGGGGCGGACACTTAATTCACCCCTCCACTTT.

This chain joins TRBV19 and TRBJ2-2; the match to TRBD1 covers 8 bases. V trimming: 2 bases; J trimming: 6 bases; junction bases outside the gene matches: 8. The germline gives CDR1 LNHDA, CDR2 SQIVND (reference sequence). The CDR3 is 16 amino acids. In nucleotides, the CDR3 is TGTGCCAGTAGTATAATACAGGGGGATTTCGCCGGGGAGCTGTTTTTT. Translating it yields CASSIIQGDFAGELFF.

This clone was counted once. The CDR3, as DNA: TGTGCCAGCAGCTTGAGGTCAGGCCGCTTAGGCTACACCTTC. Translation: CASSLRSGRLGYTF. This chain uses TRBV5-6 with TRBJ1-2; D is ambiguous. The V and J ends lost 1 base and 8 bases respectively, with 15 bases between them. Germline CDR1 is SGHDT and CDR2 is YYEEEE. The CDR3 spans 14 residues. The full variable domain, with the rest looked up from reference TRBV5-6 and TRBJ1-2, is DAGVTQSPTHLIKTRGQQVTLRCSPKSGHDTVSWYQQALGQGPQFIFQYYEEEERQRGNFPDRFSGHQFPNYSSELNVNALLLGDSALYLCASSLRSGRLGYTFGSGTRLTVV.

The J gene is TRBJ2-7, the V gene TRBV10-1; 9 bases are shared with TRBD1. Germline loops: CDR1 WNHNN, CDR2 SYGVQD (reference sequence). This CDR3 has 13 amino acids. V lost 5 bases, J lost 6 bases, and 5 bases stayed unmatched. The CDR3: CASSRSTGGEQYF. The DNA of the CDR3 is TGCGCCAGCAGTCGATCGACAGGGGGCGAGCAGTACTTC.

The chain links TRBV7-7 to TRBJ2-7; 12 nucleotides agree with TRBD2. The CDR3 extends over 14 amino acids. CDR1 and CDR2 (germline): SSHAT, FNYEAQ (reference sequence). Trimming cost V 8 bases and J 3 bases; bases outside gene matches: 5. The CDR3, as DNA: TGTGCCAGCTCCCAGGGACTAGCGGGCTACGAGCAGTACTTC. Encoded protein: CASSQGLAGYEQYF.

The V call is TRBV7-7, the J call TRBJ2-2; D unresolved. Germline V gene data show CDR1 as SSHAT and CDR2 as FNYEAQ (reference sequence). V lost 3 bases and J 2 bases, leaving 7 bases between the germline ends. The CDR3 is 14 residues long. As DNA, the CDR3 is TGTGCCAGCAGCTTCCATCAAAACACCGGGGAGCTGTTTTTT. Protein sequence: CASSFHQNTGELFF.

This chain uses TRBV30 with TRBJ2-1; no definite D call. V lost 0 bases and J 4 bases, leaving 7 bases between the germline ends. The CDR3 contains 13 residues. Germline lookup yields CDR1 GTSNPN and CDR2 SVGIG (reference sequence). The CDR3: CAWSVQDYNEQFF. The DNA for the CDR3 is TGTGCCTGGAGTGTACAAGATTACAATGAGCAGTTCTTC.

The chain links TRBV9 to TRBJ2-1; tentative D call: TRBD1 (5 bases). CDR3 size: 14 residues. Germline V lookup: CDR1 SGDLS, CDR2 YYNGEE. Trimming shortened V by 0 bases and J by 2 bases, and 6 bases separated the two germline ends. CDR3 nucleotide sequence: TGTGCCAGCAGCGTAGCGGACACCTACAATGAGCAGTTCTTC. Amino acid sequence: CASSVADTYNEQFF.

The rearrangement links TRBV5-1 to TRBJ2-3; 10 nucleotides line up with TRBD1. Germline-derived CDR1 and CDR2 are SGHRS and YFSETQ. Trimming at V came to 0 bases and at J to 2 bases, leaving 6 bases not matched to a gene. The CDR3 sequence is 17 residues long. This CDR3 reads CASSLVTGGDSTDTQYF. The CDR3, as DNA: TGCGCCAGCAGCTTGGTGACAGGGGGCGACTCCACAGATACGCAGTATTTT.

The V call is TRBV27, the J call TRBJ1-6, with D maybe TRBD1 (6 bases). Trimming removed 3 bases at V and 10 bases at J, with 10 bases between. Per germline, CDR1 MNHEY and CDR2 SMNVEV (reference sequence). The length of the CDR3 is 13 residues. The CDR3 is CASSFEGESPLHF. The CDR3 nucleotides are TGTGCCAGCAGTTTTGAGGGGGAGTCACCCCTCCACTTT.

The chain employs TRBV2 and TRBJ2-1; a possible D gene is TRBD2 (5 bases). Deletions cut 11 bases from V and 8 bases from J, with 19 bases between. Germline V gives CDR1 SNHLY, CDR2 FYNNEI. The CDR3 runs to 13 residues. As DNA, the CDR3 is TGTGCCGCCACCCCCACGGGGTACGATGAGCAGTTCTTC. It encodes CAATPTGYDEQFF.

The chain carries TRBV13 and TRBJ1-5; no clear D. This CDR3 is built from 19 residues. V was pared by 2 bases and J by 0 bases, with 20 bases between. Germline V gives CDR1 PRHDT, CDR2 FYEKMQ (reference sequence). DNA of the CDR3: TGTGCCAGCAGCTTACCTATTTACAGATCTAATTATAGCAATCAGCCCCAGCATTTT. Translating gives CASSLPIYRSNYSNQPQHF. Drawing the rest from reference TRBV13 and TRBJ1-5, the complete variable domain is AAGVIQSPRHLIKEKRETATLKCYPIPRHDTVYWYQQGPGQDPQFLISFYEKMQSDKGSIPDRFSAQQFSDYHSELNMSSLELGDSALYFCASSLPIYRSNYSNQPQHFGDGTRLSIL.

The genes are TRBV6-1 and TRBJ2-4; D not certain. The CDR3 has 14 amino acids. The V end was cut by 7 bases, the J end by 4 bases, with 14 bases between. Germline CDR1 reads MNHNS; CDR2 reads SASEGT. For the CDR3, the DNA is TGTGCCAGCATCCCTACCGGCGGTAAAAACATTCAGTACTTC. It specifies CASIPTGGKNIQYF.

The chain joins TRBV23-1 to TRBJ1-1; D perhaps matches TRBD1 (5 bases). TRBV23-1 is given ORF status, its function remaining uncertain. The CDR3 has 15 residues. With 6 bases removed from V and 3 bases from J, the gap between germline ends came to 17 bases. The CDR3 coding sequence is TGCGCCAGCAGCGCGCCCAGGGAAAGGGACACTGAAGCTTTCTTT. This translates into CASSAPRERDTEAFF.

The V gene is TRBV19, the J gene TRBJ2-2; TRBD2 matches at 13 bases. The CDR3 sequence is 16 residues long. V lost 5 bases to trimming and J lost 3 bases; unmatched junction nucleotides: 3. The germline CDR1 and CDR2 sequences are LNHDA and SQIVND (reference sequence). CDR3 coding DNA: TGTGCCAGTAGTCAGGGACTAGCGGGATACACCGGGGAGCTGTTTTTT. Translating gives CASSQGLAGYTGELFF.

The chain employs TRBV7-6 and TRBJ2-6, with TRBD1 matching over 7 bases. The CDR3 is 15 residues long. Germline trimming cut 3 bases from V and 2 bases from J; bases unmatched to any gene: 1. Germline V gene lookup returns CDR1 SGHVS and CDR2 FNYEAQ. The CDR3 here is CASSFQGAGANVLTF. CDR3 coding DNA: TGTGCCAGCAGCTTCCAGGGGGCTGGGGCCAACGTCCTGACTTTC.